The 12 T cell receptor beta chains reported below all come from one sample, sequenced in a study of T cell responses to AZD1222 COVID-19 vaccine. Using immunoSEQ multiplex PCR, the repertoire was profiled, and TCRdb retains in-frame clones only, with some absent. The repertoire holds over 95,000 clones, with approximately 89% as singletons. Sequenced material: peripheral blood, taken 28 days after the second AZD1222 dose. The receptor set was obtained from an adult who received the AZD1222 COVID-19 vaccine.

The CDR3 here is CASARQGGSDNSPLHF. The CDR3 bases are TGTGCCAGCGCCCGACAGGGGGGGTCGGATAATTCACCCCTCCACTTT. V gene TRBV18 combines with J gene TRBJ1-6; 9 nucleotides align to TRBD1. Germline lookup yields CDR1 KGHSH and CDR2 LQKENI. This CDR3 is 16 amino acids long. V lost 8 bases, J lost 5 bases, and 10 bases stayed unmatched.

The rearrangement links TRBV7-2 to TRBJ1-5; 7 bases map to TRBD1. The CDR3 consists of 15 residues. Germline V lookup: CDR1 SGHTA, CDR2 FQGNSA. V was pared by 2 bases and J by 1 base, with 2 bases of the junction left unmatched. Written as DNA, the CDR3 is TGTGCCAGCAGCTTAACAGGGGACAGCAATCAGCCCCAGCATTTT. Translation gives CASSLTGDSNQPQHF.

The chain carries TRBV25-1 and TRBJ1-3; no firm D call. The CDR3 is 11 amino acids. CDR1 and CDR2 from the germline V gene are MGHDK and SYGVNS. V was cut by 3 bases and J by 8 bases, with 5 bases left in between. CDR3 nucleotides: TGTGCCAGCAGTGATAGTGACACCATATATTTT. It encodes CASSDSDTIYF.

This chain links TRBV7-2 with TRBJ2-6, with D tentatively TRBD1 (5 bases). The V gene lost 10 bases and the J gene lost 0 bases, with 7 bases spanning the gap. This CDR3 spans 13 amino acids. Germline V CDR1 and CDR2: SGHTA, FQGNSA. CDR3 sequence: CATGASGANVLTF. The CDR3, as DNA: TGTGCCACTGGGGCCTCTGGGGCCAACGTCCTGACTTTC.

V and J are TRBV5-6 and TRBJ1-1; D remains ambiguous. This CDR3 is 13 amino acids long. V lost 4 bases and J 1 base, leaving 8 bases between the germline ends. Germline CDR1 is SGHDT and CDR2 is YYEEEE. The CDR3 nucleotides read TGTGCCAGCAGCACCAGGAGGAACACTGAAGCTTTCTTT. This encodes CASSTRRNTEAFF.

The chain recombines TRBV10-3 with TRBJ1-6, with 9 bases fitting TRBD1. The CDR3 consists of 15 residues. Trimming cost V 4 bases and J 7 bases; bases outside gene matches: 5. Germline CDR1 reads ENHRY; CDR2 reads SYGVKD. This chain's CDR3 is CAISGSGTGNSPLHF. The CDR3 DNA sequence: TGTGCCATCAGTGGTTCCGGGACAGGGAATTCACCCCTCCACTTT.

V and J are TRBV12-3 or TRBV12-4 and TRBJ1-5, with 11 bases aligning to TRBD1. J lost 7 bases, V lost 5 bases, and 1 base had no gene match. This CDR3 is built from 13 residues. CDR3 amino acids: CASSGTGGQPQHF. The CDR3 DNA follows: TGTGCCAGCAGTGGGACAGGGGGACAGCCCCAGCATTTT.

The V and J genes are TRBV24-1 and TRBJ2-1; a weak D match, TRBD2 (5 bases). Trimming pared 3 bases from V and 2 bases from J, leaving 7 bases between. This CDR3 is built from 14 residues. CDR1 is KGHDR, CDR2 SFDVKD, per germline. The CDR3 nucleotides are TGTGCCACCAGTGATCCCGGGACCTACAATGAGCAGTTCTTC. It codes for CATSDPGTYNEQFF.

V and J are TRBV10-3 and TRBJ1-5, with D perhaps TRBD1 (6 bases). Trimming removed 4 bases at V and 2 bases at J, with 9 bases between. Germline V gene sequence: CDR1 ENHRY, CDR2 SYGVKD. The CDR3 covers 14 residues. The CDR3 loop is CAISAGAGNQPQHF. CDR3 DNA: TGTGCCATCAGTGCAGGGGCGGGCAATCAGCCCCAGCATTTT.

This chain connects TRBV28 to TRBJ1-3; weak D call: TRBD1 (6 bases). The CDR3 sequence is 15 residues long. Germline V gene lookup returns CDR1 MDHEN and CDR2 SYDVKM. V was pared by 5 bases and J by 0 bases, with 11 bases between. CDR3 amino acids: CASSIGGSSGNTIYF. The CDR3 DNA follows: TGTGCCAGCAGTATAGGGGGTAGCTCTGGAAACACCATATATTTT. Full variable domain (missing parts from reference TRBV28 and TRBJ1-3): DVKVTQSSRYLVKRTGEKVFLECVQDMDHENMFWYRQDPGLGLRLIYFSYDVKMKEKGDIPEGYSVSREKKERFSLILESASTNQTSMYLCASSIGGSSGNTIYFGEGSWLTVV.

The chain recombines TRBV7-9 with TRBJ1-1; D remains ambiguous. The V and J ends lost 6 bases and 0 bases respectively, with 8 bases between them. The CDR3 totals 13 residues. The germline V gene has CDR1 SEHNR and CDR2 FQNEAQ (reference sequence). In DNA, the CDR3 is TGTGCCAGCAGTGGACGGGTGAACACTGAAGCTTTCTTT. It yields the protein CASSGRVNTEAFF.

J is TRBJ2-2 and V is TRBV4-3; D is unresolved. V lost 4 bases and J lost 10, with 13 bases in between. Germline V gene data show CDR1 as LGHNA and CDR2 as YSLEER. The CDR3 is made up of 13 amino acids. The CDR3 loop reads CASSPGGVSELFF. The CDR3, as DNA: TGCGCCAGCAGCCCGGGTGGGGTCTCGGAGCTGTTTTTT.